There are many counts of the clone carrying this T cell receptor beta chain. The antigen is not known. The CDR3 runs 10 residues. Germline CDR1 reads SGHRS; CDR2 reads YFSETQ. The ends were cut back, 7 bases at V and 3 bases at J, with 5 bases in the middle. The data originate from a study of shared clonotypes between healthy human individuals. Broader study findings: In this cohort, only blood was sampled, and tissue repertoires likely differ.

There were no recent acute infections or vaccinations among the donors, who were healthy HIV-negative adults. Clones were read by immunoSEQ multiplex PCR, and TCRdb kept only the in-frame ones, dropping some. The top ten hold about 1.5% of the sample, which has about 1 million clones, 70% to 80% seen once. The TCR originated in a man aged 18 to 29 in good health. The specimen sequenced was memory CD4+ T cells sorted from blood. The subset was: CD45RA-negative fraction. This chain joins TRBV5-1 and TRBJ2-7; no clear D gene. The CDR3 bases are TGCGCCAGCGCCCTCTACGAGCAGTACTTC. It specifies CASALYEQYF.